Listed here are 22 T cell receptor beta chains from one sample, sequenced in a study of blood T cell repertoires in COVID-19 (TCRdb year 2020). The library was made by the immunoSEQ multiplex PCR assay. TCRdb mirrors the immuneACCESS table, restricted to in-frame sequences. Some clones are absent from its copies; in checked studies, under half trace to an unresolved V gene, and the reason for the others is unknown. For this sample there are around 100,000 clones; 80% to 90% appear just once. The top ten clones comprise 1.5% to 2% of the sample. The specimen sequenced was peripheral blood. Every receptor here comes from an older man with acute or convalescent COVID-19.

The CDR3 sequence: CASEEAGTGGYEQYF. DNA of the CDR3: TGTGCCAGTGAAGAGGCCGGGACAGGCGGCTACGAGCAGTACTTC. This chain joins TRBV6-5 and TRBJ2-7; TRBD1 aligns across 8 bases. This CDR3 region has 15 residues. Unmatched junction bases numbered 13, after V lost 9 bases and J lost 3 bases. Per the germline V gene, CDR1 is MNHEY and CDR2 is SVGAGI.

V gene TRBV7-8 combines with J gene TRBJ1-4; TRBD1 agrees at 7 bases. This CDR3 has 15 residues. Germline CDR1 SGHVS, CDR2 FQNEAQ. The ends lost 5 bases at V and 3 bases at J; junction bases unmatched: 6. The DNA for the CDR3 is TGTGCCAGCAGCAACACAGGGGTTTCTAATGAAAAACTGTTTTTT. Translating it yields CASSNTGVSNEKLFF.

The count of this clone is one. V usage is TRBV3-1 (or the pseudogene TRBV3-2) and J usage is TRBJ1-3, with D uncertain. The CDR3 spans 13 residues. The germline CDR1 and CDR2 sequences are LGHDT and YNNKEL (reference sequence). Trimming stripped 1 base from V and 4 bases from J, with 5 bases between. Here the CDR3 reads CASSQGQGNTIYF. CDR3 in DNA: TGTGCCAGCAGCCAAGGTCAGGGAAACACCATATATTTT.

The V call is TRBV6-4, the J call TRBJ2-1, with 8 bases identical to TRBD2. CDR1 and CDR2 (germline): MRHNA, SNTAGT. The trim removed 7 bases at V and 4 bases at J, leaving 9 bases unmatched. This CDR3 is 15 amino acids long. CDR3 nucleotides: TGTGCCAGCACCCCTCGGGCGGGGGGTTACAATGAGCAGTTCTTC. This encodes CASTPRAGGYNEQFF.

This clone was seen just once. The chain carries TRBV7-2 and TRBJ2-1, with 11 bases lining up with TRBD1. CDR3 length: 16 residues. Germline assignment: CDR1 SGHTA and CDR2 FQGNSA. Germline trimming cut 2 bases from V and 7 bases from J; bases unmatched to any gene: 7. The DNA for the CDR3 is TGTGCCAGCAGCTTACGGCTCCGGGACAGGGGGAATGAGCAGTTCTTC. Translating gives CASSLRLRDRGNEQFF.

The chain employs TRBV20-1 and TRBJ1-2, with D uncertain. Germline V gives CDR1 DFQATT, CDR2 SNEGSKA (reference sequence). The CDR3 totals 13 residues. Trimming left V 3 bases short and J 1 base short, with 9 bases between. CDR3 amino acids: CSASTAFNYGYTF. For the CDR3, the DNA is TGCAGTGCTAGTACAGCCTTTAACTATGGCTACACCTTC.

The chain's CDR3 is CASGLTWDTEAFF. CDR3 DNA sequence: TGTGCCAGCGGCCTGACTTGGGACACTGAAGCTTTCTTT. The V and J genes are TRBV7-3 and TRBJ1-1; D remains unclear. Germline V gives CDR1 SGHTA, CDR2 FQGTGA. Trimming took off 8 bases at V and 3 bases at J, with 13 bases between the two ends. CDR3 length equals 13 residues.

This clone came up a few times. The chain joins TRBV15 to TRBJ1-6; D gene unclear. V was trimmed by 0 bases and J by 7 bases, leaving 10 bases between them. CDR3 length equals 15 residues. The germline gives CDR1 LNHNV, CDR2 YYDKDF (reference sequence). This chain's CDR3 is CATSRDVAANSPLHF. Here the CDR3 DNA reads TGTGCCACCAGCAGAGATGTCGCGGCCAATTCACCCCTCCACTTT.

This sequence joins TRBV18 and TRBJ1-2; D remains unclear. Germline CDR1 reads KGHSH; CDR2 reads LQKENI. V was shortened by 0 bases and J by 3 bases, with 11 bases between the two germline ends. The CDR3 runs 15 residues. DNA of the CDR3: TGTGCCAGCTCACCACCGCTGTTCCTAGACTATGGCTACACCTTC. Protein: CASSPPLFLDYGYTF.

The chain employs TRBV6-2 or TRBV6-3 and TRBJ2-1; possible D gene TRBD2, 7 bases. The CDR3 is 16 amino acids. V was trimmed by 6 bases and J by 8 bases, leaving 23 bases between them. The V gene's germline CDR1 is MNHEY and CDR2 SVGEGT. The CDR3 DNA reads TGTGCCAGCAGCGAGAGGGGGAGGGGACAAATCGATGAGCAGTTCTTC. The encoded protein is CASSERGRGQIDEQFF.

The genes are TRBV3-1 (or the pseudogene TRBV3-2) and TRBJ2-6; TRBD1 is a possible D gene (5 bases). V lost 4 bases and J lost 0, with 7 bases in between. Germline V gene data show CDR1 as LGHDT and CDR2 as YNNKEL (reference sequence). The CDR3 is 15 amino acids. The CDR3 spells CASSPTASGANVLTF. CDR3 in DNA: TGTGCCAGCAGCCCGACAGCCTCTGGGGCCAACGTCCTGACTTTC.

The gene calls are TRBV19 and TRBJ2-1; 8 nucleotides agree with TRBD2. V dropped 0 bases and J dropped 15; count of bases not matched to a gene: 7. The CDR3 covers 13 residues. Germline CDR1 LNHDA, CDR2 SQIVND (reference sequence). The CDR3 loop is CASSIDGREIWFF. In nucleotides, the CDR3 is TGTGCCAGTAGTATAGACGGGAGGGAGATATGGTTCTTC. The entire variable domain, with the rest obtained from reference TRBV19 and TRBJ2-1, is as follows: DGGITQSPKYLFRKEGQNVTLSCEQNLNHDAMYWYRQDPGQGLRLIYYSQIVNDFQKGDIAEGYSVSREKKESFPLTVTSAQKNPTAFYLCASSIDGREIWFFGPGTRLTVL.

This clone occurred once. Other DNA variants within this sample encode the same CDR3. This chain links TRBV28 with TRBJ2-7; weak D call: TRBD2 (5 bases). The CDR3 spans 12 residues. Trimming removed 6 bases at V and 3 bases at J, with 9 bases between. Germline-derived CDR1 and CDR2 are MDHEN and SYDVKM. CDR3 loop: CASREEDYEQYF. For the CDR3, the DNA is TGTGCCAGCAGAGAGGAGGACTACGAGCAGTACTTC.

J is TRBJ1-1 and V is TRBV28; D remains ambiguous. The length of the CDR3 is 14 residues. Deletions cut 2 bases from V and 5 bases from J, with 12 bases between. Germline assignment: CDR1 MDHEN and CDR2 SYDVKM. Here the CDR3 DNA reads TGTGCCAGCAGTTTAGGTCCAGGTTGGACTGAAGCTTTCTTT. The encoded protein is CASSLGPGWTEAFF.

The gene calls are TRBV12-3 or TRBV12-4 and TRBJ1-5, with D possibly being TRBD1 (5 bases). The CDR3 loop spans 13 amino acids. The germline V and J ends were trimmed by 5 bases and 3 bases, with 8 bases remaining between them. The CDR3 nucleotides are TGTGCCAGCAGTCAGGGAAACAATCAGCCCCAGCATTTT. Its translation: CASSQGNNQPQHF.

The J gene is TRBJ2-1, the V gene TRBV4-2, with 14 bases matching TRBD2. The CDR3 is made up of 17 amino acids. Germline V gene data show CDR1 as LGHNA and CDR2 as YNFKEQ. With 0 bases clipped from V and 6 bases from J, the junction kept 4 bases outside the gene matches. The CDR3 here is CASSQDPGLAGVNEQFF. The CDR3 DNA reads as TGTGCCAGCAGCCAAGATCCGGGACTAGCGGGAGTCAATGAGCAGTTCTTC.

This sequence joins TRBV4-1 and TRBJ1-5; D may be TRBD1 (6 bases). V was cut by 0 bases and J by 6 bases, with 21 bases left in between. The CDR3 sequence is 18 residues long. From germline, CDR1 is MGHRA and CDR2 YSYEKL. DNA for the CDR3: TGCGCCAGCAGCCAAGATTCTAGTGAAGGGGGTTTCGTTCAGCCCCAGCATTTT. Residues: CASSQDSSEGGFVQPQHF.

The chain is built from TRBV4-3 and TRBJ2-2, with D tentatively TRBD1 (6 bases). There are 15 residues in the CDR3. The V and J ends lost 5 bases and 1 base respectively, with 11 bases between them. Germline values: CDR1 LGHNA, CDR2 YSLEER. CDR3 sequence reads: CASSSQGVNTGELFF. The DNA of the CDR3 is TGCGCCAGCAGCTCACAGGGAGTGAACACCGGGGAGCTGTTTTTT.

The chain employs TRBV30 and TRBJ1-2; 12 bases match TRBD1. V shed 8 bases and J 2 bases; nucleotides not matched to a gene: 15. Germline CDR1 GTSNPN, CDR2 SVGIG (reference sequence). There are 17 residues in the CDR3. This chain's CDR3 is CAGGAGTGGSTNYGYTF. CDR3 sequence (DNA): TGTGCCGGGGGGGCCGGGACAGGGGGCTCCACCAACTATGGCTACACCTTC.

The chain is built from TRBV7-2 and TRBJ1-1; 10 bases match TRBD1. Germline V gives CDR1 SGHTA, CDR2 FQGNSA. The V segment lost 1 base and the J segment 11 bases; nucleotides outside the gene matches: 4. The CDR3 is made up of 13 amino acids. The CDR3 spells CASSLGQGAVAFF. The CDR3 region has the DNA TGTGCCAGCAGCTTAGGACAGGGGGCTGTTGCTTTCTTT.

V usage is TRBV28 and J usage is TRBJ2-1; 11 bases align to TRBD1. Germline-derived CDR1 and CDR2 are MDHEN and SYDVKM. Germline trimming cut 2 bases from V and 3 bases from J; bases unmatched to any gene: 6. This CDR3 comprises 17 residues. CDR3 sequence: CASSLGGGTGGYNEQFF. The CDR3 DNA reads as TGTGCCAGCAGTTTAGGGGGTGGGACAGGGGGCTACAATGAGCAGTTCTTC.

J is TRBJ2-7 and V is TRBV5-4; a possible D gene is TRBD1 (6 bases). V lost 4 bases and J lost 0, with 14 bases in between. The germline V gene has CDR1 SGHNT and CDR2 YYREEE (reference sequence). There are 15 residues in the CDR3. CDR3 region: CASSPTRGSSYEQYF. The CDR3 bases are TGTGCCAGCAGCCCGACAAGGGGGAGCTCCTACGAGCAGTACTTC.